This TCR beta chain was sequenced for a study of blood T cells in healthy people across ages. Study conclusions and caveats: Among T cells, TCR beta diversity per million cells dropped roughly linearly as age rose. Long-lived donors carried more naive CD4+ cells and greater diversity than aged donors.

CDR3 length: 17 amino acids. Germline V CDR1 and CDR2: DFQATT, SNEGSKA (reference sequence). Trimming took off 3 bases at V and 4 bases at J, with 24 bases between the two ends. A second about 7 to 12 cycle PCR used barcoded and J-beta primers. Through a template-switch adaptor with 12 random nucleotides, each cDNA molecule received a tag. TCRdb reprocessed the 5' RACE reads with MiXCR, giving one entry per CDR3 protein. This table holds 600,000 to 650,000 distinct CDR3 sequences, 45% to 65% found once. It was approximately 9 milliliters of peripheral blood that were drawn from each donor. Details on this clonotype: Its antigen is not identified.

The genes are TRBV20-1 and TRBJ1-1, with D perhaps matching TRBD1 (6 bases). The sequence was obtained from a man aged 55 to 70 in good health. Input material: blood. CDR3 DNA sequence: TGCAGTGCTAGGCCAACCCCCCGACAGGCTATGGGCACTGAAGCTTTCTTT. This codes for CSARPTPRQAMGTEAFF.